Sequencing of this T cell receptor beta chain was carried out in a study of T cell responses to AZD1222 COVID-19 vaccine. With respect to this clone: The target antigen is unknown.

Points from the study as a whole: Among vaccine-associated CD4 TCRs, coverage spanned spike, with dominance at 160-218 and 743-854. The sample set comprised mostly white British donors with more females, and clonal diversity was possibly underestimated.

Assay: immunoSEQ multiplex PCR; the TCRdb copy retains only in-frame clones and omits some. This sample has 40,000 to 55,000 clones, with about 90% found just once. The sequence was collected from an adult who received the AZD1222 COVID-19 vaccine. The sample here was peripheral blood, taken 28 days after the second AZD1222 dose.

The CDR3 region is CASSQEQGNEKLFF. The CDR3, as DNA: TGTGCCAGCAGCCAAGAACAGGGCAATGAAAAACTGTTTTTT. The rearrangement links TRBV4-2 to TRBJ1-4; maybe TRBD1 (6 bases). Per germline, CDR1 LGHNA and CDR2 YNFKEQ. This CDR3 is built from 14 residues. Trimming pared 0 bases from V and 5 bases from J, leaving 7 bases between.